This TCR beta chain was identified during a study of shared clonotypes between healthy human individuals. Trimming removed 4 bases from V and 8 bases from J, with 17 bases in between. This CDR3 has 14 amino acids. Per germline, CDR1 MNHNS and CDR2 SASEGT. Unsorted PBMCs provided DNA that was sequenced on ten immunoSEQ deep assay plates. Clones were sequenced by immunoSEQ multiplex PCR, and TCRdb holds only the in-frame ones, with some missing. The table lists about 490,000 clones, 65% to 80% of them singletons. Donors were healthy HIV-negative adults without recent acute infections or vaccinations. Sequencing was performed on PBMCs. This chain joins TRBV6-1 and TRBJ1-2; D possibly corresponds to TRBD1 (5 bases). This TCR came from a woman aged 40 to 50 in good health. Some clones in this sample may be carry-over from other donors' samples. CDR3 region: CASSVSGPRGGYTF. The CDR3 DNA follows: TGTGCCAGCAGTGTCTCGGGGCCCCGAGGGGGCTACACCTTC.